This TCR beta chain was retrieved from a study of CD4 T cells in lung cancer (dated by TCRdb to the late 2010s). As for the study more broadly: In the study, blood T cells of NSCLC patients were screened for responses to candidate mutation-encoded neoepitopes, and neoantigen-specific CD4+ T-cell clones and TCRs were isolated. TCRB deep sequencing tracked the frequency of neoantigen-specific clonotypes in tumor resections, non-adjacent lung and cultured T-cell products. Treatments received by the patients before blood donation included platinum chemotherapy, and some patients received nivolumab or pembrolizumab. Tumor and non-adjacent lung tissue were obtained from four patients undergoing curative-intent resections for stage I-III non-small cell lung cancer. Aged 60 to 69 when blood was donated, the resected patients, most of whom were former smokers, had either lung adenocarcinoma or squamous cell carcinoma. Results the study describes overall, beyond this receptor: Some responses derived from blood might reflect in vitro priming of naive T cells or cross-reactivity instead of memory responses to the cancer.

Non-adjacent lung tissue was collected from the same resection as far from the malignant lesion as possible, at a distance of at least 3 cm. With respect to this clone: The antigen this receptor binds is unknown. Base qualities are not recorded, but no much larger clone differs from it by a single base.

Receptor amplification or capture employed the immunoSEQ multiplex PCR assay. DNA was isolated using Qiagen DNeasy or QIAamp micro DNA kits, and TCRB was sequenced using the Adaptive Biotechnology human TCRB sequencing kit. Sequencing of TCRB libraries was performed on an Illumina MiSeq. On the study's bioinformatics: TCRB sequence data were analyzed using the kit provider's software, and tumor enrichment of clonotype templates was assessed with Fisher's exact test. Imported from immuneACCESS, the table was reduced by TCRdb to in-frame sequences with V and J called. These copies leave out some clones; in studies compared against another copy, an unresolved V gene accounts for under half, and the cause of the remainder is not known. That table gives V, J and clone size, and the DNA gave D and trimming. In all, the sample holds roughly 9,800 clones, and over 60% of those were seen once. The leading ten clones occupy 15% to 17% of the sample.

The germline ends are 15 bases apart after V is trimmed by 0 bases and J by 5 bases. CDR1 and CDR2, per the germline V gene, are LGHNA and YNFKEQ. The CDR3 runs 16 residues from the cysteine to the phenylalanine. Only the CDR3 portion is preserved as DNA: 48 bases, with reading frame beginning at the first base. This sequence originates from a man aged 55 to 70 with non-small cell lung cancer. The sequenced sample was normal lung tissue taken away from the tumor. The V and J genes are TRBV4-2 and TRBJ2-3; perhaps TRBD2 is the D gene, with 6 bases matching. The CDR3 loop reads CASSQDLGSGRDTQYF. The DNA is as follows: TGTGCCAGCAGCCAAGATTTGGGTAGCGGTAGAGATACGCAGTATTTT.